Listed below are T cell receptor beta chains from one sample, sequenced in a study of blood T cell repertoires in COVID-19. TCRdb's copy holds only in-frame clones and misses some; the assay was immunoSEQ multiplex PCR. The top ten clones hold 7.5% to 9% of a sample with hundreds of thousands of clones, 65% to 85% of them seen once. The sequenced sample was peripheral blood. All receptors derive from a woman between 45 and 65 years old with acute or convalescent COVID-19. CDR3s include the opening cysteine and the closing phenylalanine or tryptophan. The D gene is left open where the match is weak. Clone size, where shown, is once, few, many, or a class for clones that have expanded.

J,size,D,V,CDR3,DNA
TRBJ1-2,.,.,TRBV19,CASTRDTKIYGYTF,TGTGCCAGTACCCGGGACACCAAGATTTATGGCTACACCTTC
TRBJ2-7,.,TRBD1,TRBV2,CASSAGTGVSYEQYF,TGTGCCAGCAGCGCCGGGACAGGCGTATCGTACGAGCAGTACTTC
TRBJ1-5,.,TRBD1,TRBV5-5,CASSSGTGSNQPQHF,TGTGCCAGCAGCTCCGGGACAGGTAGCAATCAGCCCCAGCATTTT
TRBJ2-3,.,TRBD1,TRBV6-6,CASSRGQESADTQYF,TGTGCCAGCAGCCGCGGACAGGAATCGGCAGATACGCAGTATTTT
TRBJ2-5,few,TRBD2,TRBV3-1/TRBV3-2,CASSQNPSTSGSDETQYF,TGTGCCAGCAGCCAAAACCCCTCGACTAGCGGGAGCGATGAGACCCAGTACTTC
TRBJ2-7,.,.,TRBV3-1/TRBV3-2,CASSQGHLLRGQYF,TGTGCCAGCAGCCAGGGACATCTCCTACGAGGGCAGTACTTC
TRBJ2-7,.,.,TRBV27,CASTHDRWGNEQYF,TGTGCCAGCACCCATGACAGGTGGGGAAACGAGCAGTACTTC
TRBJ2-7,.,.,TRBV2,CASSDGGEVGYEQYF,TGTGCCAGCAGTGATGGCGGGGAGGTCGGGTACGAGCAGTACTTC
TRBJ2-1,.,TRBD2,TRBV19,CASAPKTSGRPSYNEQFF,TGTGCCAGTGCTCCAAAAACTAGCGGGAGACCTTCCTACAATGAGCAGTTCTTC
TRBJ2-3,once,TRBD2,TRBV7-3,CASSPKPRTSGKVDTQYF,TGTGCCAGCAGCCCCAAGCCGAGGACTAGCGGGAAGGTAGATACGCAGTATTTT
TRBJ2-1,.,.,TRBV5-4,CASSLGAGTGPSYNEQFF,TGTGCCAGCAGCTTAGGAGCGGGCACGGGCCCCTCTTACAATGAGCAGTTCTTC
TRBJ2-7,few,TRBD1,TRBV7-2,CASSFITGGNEQYF,TGTGCCAGCAGCTTTATCACAGGGGGCAACGAGCAGTACTTC
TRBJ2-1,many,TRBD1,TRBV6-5,CASPGTANEQFF,TGTGCCAGTCCGGGGACAGCAAATGAGCAGTTCTTC
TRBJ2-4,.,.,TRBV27,CASSPGDIQYF,TGTGCCAGCAGCCCGGGAGACATTCAGTACTTC
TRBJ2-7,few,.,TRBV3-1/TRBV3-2,CASSQGLLMGGYEQYF,TGTGCCAGCAGCCAAGGTCTGTTGATGGGGGGCTACGAGCAGTACTTC
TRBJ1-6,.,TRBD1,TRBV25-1,CASRDRGLNSPLHF,TGTGCCAGCAGGGACAGGGGGCTTAATTCACCCCTCCACTTT
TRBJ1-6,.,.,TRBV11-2,CASSLDRGSPLHF,TGTGCCAGCAGCTTAGATAGAGGTTCACCCCTCCACTTT
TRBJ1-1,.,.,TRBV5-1,CASSSQENTEAFF,TGCGCCAGCAGCTCACAGGAGAACACTGAAGCTTTCTTT
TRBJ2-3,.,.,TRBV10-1,CASSGGGNGGTDTQYF,TGCGCCAGCAGTGGCGGCGGCAACGGAGGCACAGATACGCAGTATTTT
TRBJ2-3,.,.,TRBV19,CASRGSPITDTQYF,TGTGCCAGTAGGGGCAGCCCCATCACAGATACGCAGTATTTT
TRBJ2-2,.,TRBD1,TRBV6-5,CASRQGGNTGELFF,TGTGCCAGCCGACAGGGCGGGAACACCGGGGAGCTGTTTTTT
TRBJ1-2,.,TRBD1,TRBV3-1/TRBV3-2,CASSPRDSYGYTF,TGTGCCAGCAGCCCGCGGGACAGCTATGGCTACACCTTC
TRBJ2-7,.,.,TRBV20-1,CSASSAAAYEQYF,TGCAGTGCTAGTTCGGCGGCAGCCTACGAGCAGTACTTC
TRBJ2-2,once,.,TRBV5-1,CASSLTWTANIATTGELFF,TGCGCCAGCAGCCTCACCTGGACTGCTAATATTGCGACCACCGGGGAGCTGTTTTTT
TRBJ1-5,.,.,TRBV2,CASRDSSNQPQHF,TGTGCCAGCAGAGACAGTAGCAATCAGCCCCAGCATTTT
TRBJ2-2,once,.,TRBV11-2,CASSLVYGRSHTGELFF,TGTGCCAGCAGCTTAGTCTATGGTAGATCGCACACCGGGGAGCTGTTTTTT
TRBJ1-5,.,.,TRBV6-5,CASSSSAGWPQHF,TGTGCCAGCAGTTCGAGCGCGGGGTGGCCCCAGCATTTT
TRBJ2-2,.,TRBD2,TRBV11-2,CASSSPGLADITGELFF,TGTGCCAGCAGCTCACCGGGACTAGCGGACATTACCGGGGAGCTGTTTTTT
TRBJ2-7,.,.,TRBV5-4,CASSLTGTYEQYF,TGTGCCAGCAGCTTGACAGGGACCTACGAGCAGTACTTC
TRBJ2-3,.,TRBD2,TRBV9,CASSARTSRSTDTQYF,TGTGCCAGCAGCGCCCGGACTAGCAGAAGCACAGATACGCAGTATTTT
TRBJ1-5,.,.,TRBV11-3,CASSHHPNQIQPQHF,TGTGCCAGCAGTCATCACCCCAATCAGATTCAGCCCCAGCATTTT
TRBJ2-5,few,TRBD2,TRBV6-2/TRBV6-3,CASSYSSTSGSRETQYF,TGTGCCAGCAGTTACTCATCGACTAGCGGGAGTAGGGAGACCCAGTACTTC
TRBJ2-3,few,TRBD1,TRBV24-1,CATSETGTASTDTQYF,TGTGCCACCAGTGAAACGGGGACAGCCTCCACAGATACGCAGTATTTT
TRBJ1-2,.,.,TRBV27,CASSSDRLYGYTF,TGTGCCAGCAGCTCGGACAGATTATATGGCTACACCTTC
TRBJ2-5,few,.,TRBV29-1,CSVFRETQYF,TGCAGCGTTTTTCGGGAGACCCAGTACTTC
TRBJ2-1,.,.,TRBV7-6,CASSPEQRVDNEQFF,TGTGCCAGCAGCCCCGAGCAGCGTGTTGACAATGAGCAGTTCTTC
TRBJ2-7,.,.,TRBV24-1,CATGSGRGSEEQYF,TGTGCCACCGGGAGCGGACGGGGATCTGAAGAGCAGTACTTC
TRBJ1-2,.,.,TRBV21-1,CASSTPTGQGYGYTF,TGTGCCAGCAGCACTCCCACGGGACAGGGGTATGGCTACACCTTC
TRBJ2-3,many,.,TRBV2,CASKASRTQYF,TGTGCCAGCAAGGCTAGTCGAACGCAGTATTTT
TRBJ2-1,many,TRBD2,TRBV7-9,CASSYLAGEQFF,TGTGCCAGCAGTTATCTAGCGGGTGAGCAGTTCTTC
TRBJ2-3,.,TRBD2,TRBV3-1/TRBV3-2,CASSQVGGRSADTQYF,TGTGCCAGCAGCCAAGTAGGCGGGAGGAGCGCAGATACGCAGTATTTT
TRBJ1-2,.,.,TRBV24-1,CATSGGHNYGYTF,TGTGCCACCAGTGGGGGACACAACTATGGCTACACCTTC
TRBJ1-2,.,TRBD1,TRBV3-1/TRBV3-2,CASSAWTGGIGGYTF,TGTGCCAGCAGCGCCTGGACAGGCGGAATTGGTGGCTACACCTTC
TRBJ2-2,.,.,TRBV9,CASSPRTAHTGELFF,TGTGCCAGCAGCCCCCGGACAGCGCACACCGGGGAGCTGTTTTTT
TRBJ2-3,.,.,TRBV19,CASSIRDWTTDTQYF,TGTGCCAGTAGTATCCGGGACTGGACGACAGATACGCAGTATTTT
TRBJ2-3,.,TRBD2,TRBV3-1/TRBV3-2,CASSQEASSGRDTQYF,TGTGCCAGCAGCCAAGAAGCTTCTAGCGGGAGGGATACGCAGTATTTT